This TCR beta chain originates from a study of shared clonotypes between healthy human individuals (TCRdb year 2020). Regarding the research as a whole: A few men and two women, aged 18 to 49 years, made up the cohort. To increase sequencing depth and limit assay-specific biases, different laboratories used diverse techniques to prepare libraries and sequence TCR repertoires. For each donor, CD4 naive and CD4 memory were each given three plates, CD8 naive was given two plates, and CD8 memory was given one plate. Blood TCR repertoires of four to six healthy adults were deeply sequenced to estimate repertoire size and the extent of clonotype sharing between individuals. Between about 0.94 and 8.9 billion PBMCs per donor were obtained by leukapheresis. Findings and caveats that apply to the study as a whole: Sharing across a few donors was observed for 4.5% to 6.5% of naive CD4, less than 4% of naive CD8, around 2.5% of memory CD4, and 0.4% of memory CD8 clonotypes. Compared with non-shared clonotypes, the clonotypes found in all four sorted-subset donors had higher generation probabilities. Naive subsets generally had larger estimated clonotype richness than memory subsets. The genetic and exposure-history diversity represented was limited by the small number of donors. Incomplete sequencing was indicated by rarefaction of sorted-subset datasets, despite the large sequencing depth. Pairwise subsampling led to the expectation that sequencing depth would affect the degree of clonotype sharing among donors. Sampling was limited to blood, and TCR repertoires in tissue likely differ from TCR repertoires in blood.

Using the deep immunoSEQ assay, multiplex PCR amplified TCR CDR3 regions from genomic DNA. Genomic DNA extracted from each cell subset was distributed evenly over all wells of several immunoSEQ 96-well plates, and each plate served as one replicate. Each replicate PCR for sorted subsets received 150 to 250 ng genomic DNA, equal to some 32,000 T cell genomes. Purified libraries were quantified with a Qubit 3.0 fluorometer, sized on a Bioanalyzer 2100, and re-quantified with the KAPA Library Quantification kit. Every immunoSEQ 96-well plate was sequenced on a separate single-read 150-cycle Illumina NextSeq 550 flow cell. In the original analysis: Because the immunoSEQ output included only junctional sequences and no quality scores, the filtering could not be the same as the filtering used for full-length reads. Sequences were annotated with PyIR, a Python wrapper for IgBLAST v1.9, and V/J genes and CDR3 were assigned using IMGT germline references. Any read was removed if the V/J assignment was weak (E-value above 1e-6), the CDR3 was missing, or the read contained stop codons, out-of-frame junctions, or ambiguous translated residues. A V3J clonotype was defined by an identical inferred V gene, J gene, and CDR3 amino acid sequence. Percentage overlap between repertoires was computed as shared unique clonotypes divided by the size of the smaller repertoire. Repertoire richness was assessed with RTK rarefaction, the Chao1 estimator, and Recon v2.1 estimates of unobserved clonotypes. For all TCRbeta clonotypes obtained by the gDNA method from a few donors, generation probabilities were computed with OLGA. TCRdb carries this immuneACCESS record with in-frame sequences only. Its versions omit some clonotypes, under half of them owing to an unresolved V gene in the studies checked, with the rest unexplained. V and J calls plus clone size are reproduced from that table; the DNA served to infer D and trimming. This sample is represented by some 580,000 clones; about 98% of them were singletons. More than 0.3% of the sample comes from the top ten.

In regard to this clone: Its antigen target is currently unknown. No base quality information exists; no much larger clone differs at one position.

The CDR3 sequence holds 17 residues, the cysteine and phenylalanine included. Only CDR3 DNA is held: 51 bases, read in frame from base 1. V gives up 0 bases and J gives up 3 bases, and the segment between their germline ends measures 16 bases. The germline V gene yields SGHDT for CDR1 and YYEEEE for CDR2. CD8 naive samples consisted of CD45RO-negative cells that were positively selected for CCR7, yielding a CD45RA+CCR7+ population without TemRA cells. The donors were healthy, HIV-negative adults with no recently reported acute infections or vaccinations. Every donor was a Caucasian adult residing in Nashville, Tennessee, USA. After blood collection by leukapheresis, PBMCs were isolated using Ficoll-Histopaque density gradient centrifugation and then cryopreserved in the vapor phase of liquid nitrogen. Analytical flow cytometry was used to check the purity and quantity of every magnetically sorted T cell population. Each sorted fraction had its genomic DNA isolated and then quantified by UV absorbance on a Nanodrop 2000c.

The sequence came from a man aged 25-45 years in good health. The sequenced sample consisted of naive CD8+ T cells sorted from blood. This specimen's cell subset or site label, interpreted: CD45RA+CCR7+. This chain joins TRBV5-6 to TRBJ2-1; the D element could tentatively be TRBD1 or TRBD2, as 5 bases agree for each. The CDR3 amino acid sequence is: CASSLAGTNLLYNEQFF. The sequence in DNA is TGTGCCAGCAGCTTGGCCGGGACGAACCTCCTCTACAATGAGCAGTTCTTC.